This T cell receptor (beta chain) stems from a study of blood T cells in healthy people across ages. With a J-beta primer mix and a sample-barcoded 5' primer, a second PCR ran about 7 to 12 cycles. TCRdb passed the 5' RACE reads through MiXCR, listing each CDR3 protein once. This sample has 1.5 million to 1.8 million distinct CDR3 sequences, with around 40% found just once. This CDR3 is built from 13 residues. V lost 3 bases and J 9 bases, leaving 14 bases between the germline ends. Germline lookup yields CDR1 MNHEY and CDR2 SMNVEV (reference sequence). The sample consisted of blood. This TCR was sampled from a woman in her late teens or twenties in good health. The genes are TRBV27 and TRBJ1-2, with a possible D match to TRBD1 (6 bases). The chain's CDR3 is CASSLAGVYSYTF. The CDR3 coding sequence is TGTGCCAGCAGTTTGGCAGGGGTGTACAGCTACACCTTC.